One and the same sample provided the 17 T cell receptor beta chains below, sequenced in a study of T-cell memory formation after mild COVID-19 (TCRdb year 2021). The library came from 5' RACE. This sample was sequenced with an Illumina NovaSeq 6000. TCRdb trimmed the raw reads at Q25, called clones with MiXCR and kept productive beta chains. Each entry is one CDR3 protein sequence, shown with its most common DNA and genes. The sample includes some 350,000 distinct CDR3 sequences, with 10% to 15% observed a single time. The top ten hold 20% to 25% of the sample. Sequenced sample: PBMCs or a T cell subset sorted from them (not recorded which). All receptors come from a man between 18 and 29 years old who had mild COVID-19 (a few samples of this study predate the infection). The sample titles of this study are shuffled in the database, so cell type and time point are left out; the donor was told from shared clones.

To note about this clonotype: The junction departs from the called germline gene at one end, perhaps through a read error. The V and J genes are TRBV29-1 and TRBJ1-1, with D possibly being TRBD1 (6 bases). This CDR3 is 13 amino acids long. Germline-derived CDR1 and CDR2 are SQVTM and ANQGSEA. The CDR3 here is CSVEDRSNTEAFF. The CDR3 coding sequence is TGCAGCGTAGAAGACAGGTCGAACACTGAAGCTTTCTTT.

This clonotype was counted only a few times. This chain links TRBV15 with TRBJ2-3; TRBD2 might be the D (5 bases). V gave up 8 bases and J gave up 2 bases, with 8 bases separating them. Looked up from germline, CDR1 is LNHNV and CDR2 is YYDKDF (reference sequence). This CDR3 comprises 12 residues. This CDR3 reads CATEGFTDTQYF. The CDR3 nucleotides are TGTGCCACCGAGGGCTTCACAGATACGCAGTATTTT. The variable domain in full, completed from reference TRBV15 and TRBJ2-3, reads DAMVIQNPRYQVTQFGKPVTLSCSQTLNHNVMYWYQQKSSQAPKLLFHYYDKDFNNEADTPDNFQSRRPNTSFCFLDIRSPGLGDTAMYLCATEGFTDTQYFGPGTRLTVL.

Here the CDR3 reads CASSLAAGEKLFF. In DNA form, the CDR3 reads TGTGCCAGCAGCTTGGCAGCCGGTGAAAAACTGTTTTTT. The V call is TRBV5-6, the J call TRBJ1-4; D remains unclear. The ends were cut back, 0 bases at V and 7 bases at J, with 7 bases in the middle. The CDR3 consists of 13 residues. Germline V gene data show CDR1 as SGHDT and CDR2 as YYEEEE.

This clonotype was seen a few times. DNA for the CDR3: TGTGCCAGCAGCCCCTTCGGACAGGGGAATTCACCCCTCCACTTT. Translating it yields CASSPFGQGNSPLHF. The V gene is TRBV4-2, the J gene TRBJ1-6; 9 bases are shared with TRBD1. The junction had 5 bases not matched to a gene; V was cut back by 4 bases and J by 7 bases. Germline V CDR1 and CDR2: LGHNA, YNFKEQ. This CDR3 contains 15 residues.

In this sample, this clonotype turned up a few times. This chain uses TRBV30 with TRBJ1-5; TRBD1 matches at 11 bases. There are 16 residues in the CDR3. Germline CDR1 GTSNPN, CDR2 SVGIG (reference sequence). J lost 3 bases, V lost 0 bases, and 4 bases had no gene match. CDR3 amino acids: CAWSVWDRGDNQPQHF. In nucleotides, the CDR3 is TGTGCCTGGAGTGTATGGGACAGGGGGGACAATCAGCCCCAGCATTTT.

This clonotype was counted between two and nine times. The chain is built from TRBV9 and TRBJ2-1; 7 positions match TRBD2. Trimming cost V 0 bases and J 9 bases; bases outside gene matches: 6. The CDR3 has 14 amino acids. CDR1 and CDR2 (germline): SGDLS, YYNGEE. The CDR3 protein is CASSVGPSSGEQFF. For the CDR3, the DNA is TGTGCCAGCAGCGTAGGCCCCTCTAGCGGTGAGCAGTTCTTC.

V and J are TRBV12-3 or TRBV12-4 and TRBJ2-1; D perhaps matches TRBD2 (5 bases). The CDR3 has 12 residues. The ends were cut back, 2 bases at V and 15 bases at J, with 14 bases in the middle. CDR3: CASSLSGPGRFF. The CDR3 coding sequence is TGTGCCAGCAGTTTAAGCGGTCCTGGGAGGTTCTTC.

The V call is TRBV12-3 or TRBV12-4, the J call TRBJ1-4; D gene uncertain. The CDR3 is made up of 13 amino acids. Deletions cut 1 base from V and 13 bases from J, with 13 bases between. For the CDR3, the DNA is TGTGCCAGCAGTTTAGACTTACCTAGATTACTGTTTTTT. It yields the protein CASSLDLPRLLFF.

This clonotype turned up a few times. The CDR3 DNA sequence: TGTGCCACCAGCAGCAATCTAGCGGGGGGAAGCACAGATACGCAGTATTTT. It codes for CATSSNLAGGSTDTQYF. V and J are TRBV15 and TRBJ2-3; 11 bases are shared with TRBD2. Germline V lookup: CDR1 LNHNV, CDR2 YYDKDF (reference sequence). This CDR3 has 17 amino acids. The V and J ends lost 3 bases and 0 bases, in that order; junction bases with no gene match: 5. Full variable domain (outside the CDR3, taken from reference TRBV15 and TRBJ2-3): DAMVIQNPRYQVTQFGKPVTLSCSQTLNHNVMYWYQQKSSQAPKLLFHYYDKDFNNEADTPDNFQSRRPNTSFCFLDIRSPGLGDTAMYLCATSSNLAGGSTDTQYFGPGTRLTVL.

The V call is TRBV7-9, the J call TRBJ2-5; D is undetermined. Per germline, CDR1 SEHNR and CDR2 FQNEAQ (reference sequence). The CDR3 loop spans 14 amino acids. Trimming shortened V by 0 bases and J by 4 bases, and 9 bases separated the two germline ends. The CDR3 loop is CASSLAGFRETQYF. Here the CDR3 DNA reads TGTGCCAGCAGCTTAGCGGGGTTTCGAGAGACCCAGTACTTC.

This clonotype was counted many times. The chain has TRBV5-1 and TRBJ2-2; 7 nucleotides line up with TRBD1. Trimming at V came to 4 bases and at J to 4 bases, leaving 7 bases not matched to a gene. CDR1 and CDR2 (germline): SGHRS, YFSETQ. The CDR3 length is 15 residues. CDR3 protein: CASSERTGLTGELFF. The CDR3 DNA follows: TGCGCCAGCAGCGAGCGGACAGGCCTCACCGGGGAGCTGTTTTTT.

The chain joins TRBV7-2 to TRBJ2-1; 8 bases agree with TRBD2. CDR1 is SGHTA and CDR2 is FQGNSA in the germline V gene. V trimming: 5 bases; J trimming: 7 bases; junction bases outside the gene matches: 13. There are 16 residues in the CDR3. CDR3: CASSHSTSAGDNEQFF. The CDR3 DNA reads TGTGCCAGCAGCCACTCGACTAGCGCAGGAGATAATGAGCAGTTCTTC.

This clonotype was seen many times. The chain recombines TRBV5-1 with TRBJ2-1, with 8 bases identical to TRBD1. CDR3 size: 15 residues. Unmatched junction bases numbered 9, after V lost 0 bases and J lost 10 bases. Germline values: CDR1 SGHRS, CDR2 YFSETQ. CDR3 amino acids: CASSLAPSGGVEQFF. For the CDR3, the DNA is TGCGCCAGCAGCTTGGCCCCCTCAGGGGGCGTAGAGCAGTTCTTC.

CDR3 sequence (DNA): TGCAGCGTTGGTACTGGGGTACACGAGCAGTACTTC. Translated, it gives CSVGTGVHEQYF. V and J are TRBV29-1 and TRBJ2-7; D gene unclear. The CDR3 contains 12 residues. Germline-derived CDR1 and CDR2 are SQVTM and ANQGSEA. Trimming removed 4 bases at V and 5 bases at J, with 12 bases between.

A few counts support this clonotype. CDR3 amino acids: CASSQDRGRAKNIQYF. CDR3 coding DNA: TGCGCCAGCAGCCAAGACAGGGGTAGAGCCAAAAACATTCAGTACTTC. This chain links TRBV5-1 with TRBJ2-4, with 8 bases identical to TRBD1. In germline, CDR1 is SGHRS, CDR2 YFSETQ. The CDR3 runs 16 residues. Trimming cost V 4 bases and J 0 bases; bases outside gene matches: 6.

Written as DNA, the CDR3 is TGTGCCAGCAGCTCACCCAGGAAGGACGGAACCTACGAGCAGTACTTC. Its translation is CASSSPRKDGTYEQYF. The chain recombines TRBV7-2 with TRBJ2-7; no reliable D call. From germline, CDR1 is SGHTA and CDR2 FQGNSA. This CDR3 spans 16 amino acids. V gave up 4 bases and J gave up 2 bases, with 18 bases separating them.

CDR3 sequence (DNA): TGCAGTGCTAGAGAGTACCGGGGCTCAGCCAATACGCAGTATTTT. Encoded protein: CSAREYRGSANTQYF. The chain couples TRBV20-1 to TRBJ2-3; D tentatively reads TRBD1 or TRBD2 (5 bases each). The CDR3 loop spans 15 amino acids. With 0 bases removed from V and 7 bases from J, the gap between germline ends came to 17 bases. Germline V lookup: CDR1 DFQATT, CDR2 SNEGSKA (reference sequence).